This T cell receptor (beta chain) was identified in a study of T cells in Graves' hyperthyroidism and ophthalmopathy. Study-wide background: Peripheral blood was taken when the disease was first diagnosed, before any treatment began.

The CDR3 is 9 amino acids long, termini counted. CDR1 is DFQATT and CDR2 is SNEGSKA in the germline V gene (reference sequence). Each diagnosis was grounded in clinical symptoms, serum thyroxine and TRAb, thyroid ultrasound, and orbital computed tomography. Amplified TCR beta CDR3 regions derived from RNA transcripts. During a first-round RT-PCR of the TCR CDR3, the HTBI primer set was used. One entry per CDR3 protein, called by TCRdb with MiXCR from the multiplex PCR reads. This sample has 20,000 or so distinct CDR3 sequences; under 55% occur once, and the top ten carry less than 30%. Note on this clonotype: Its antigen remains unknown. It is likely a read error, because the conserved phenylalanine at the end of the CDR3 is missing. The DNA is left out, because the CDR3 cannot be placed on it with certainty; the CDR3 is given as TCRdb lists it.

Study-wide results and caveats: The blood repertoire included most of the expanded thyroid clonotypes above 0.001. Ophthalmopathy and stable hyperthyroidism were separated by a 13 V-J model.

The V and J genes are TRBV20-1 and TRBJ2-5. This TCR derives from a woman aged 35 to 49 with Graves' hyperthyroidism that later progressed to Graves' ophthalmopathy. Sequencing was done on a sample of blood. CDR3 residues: CSARDPENT.